Given below is one T cell receptor (beta chain) in context. Assay: immunoSEQ multiplex PCR; the TCRdb copy retains only in-frame clones and omits some. The sample holds about 140,000 clones, 76% seen once. This specimen comes from a study of blood T cell repertoires in COVID-19. On the study more broadly: Sample material is recorded as cDNA or gDNA derived from T cells, B-cell-depleted T cells, or PBMCs.

The CDR3 sequence is 13 residues long. Germline V CDR1 and CDR2: LGHNA, YNFKEQ. Trimming cost V 3 bases and J 7 bases, with 7 bases left between them. The sample comprised peripheral blood. V and J are TRBV4-2 and TRBJ1-6; D uncertain. The source is a woman older than 75 with active or convalescent COVID-19. The DNA for the CDR3 is TGTGCCAGCAGCCAGTCAGTAAATTCACCCCTCCACTTT. Translation gives CASSQSVNSPLHF.